Shown below are 8 T cell receptor beta chains from a single sample sequenced in a study of human T cells and chemical hapten exposure. TCRdb fed the RACE reads into MiXCR, producing one record per CDR3 protein. The sample gives about 380,000 distinct CDR3 sequences, approximately 5% of which show up once; 2% to 3% is in the top ten. Time point meaning: pre-sensitization, week 0. The treatment denotes: therapeutic diphenylcyclopropenone sensitization with weekly scalp DPC. Specimen: whole blood, collected in connection with sensitization to the hapten diphenylcyclopropenone (DPC). These receptors originate from a woman aged 45-59 years with alopecia areata. Some clones in this sample may be carry-over from other donors' samples.

The chain employs TRBV20-1 and TRBJ1-5; 8 positions agree with TRBD1. Trimming removed 5 bases from V and 2 bases from J; junction bases left unmatched: 5. CDR3 size: 14 residues. Per the germline V gene, CDR1 is DFQATT and CDR2 is SNEGSKA (reference sequence). CDR3 bases: TGCAGTGCTTTACAGGGGGGGGGCAATCAGCCCCAGCATTTT. Amino acid sequence: CSALQGGGNQPQHF.

The J gene is TRBJ1-5, the V gene TRBV28; D gene unclear. The V and J ends lost 0 bases and 0 bases respectively, with 9 bases between them. Germline V gene lookup returns CDR1 MDHEN and CDR2 SYDVKM. This CDR3 is built from 16 residues. CDR3 region: CASSLWGSLSNQPQHF. CDR3 sequence (DNA): TGTGCCAGCAGTTTATGGGGCAGCCTTAGCAATCAGCCCCAGCATTTT.

The chain has TRBV7-9 and TRBJ2-1; D is perhaps TRBD2 (5 bases). The CDR3 has 15 amino acids. CDR1 SEHNR and CDR2 FQNEAQ come from the germline V gene (reference sequence). Trimming cost V 1 base and J 7 bases, with 14 bases left between them. The CDR3 region is CASSLVIGVRNEQFF. CDR3 coding DNA: TGTGCCAGCAGCTTAGTAATCGGGGTGAGGAATGAGCAGTTCTTC.

This clonotype appeared many times. The genes are TRBV5-5 and TRBJ2-7, with D possibly being TRBD1 (6 bases). Looked up from germline, CDR1 is SGHKS and CDR2 is YYEKEE (reference sequence). V was cut by 5 bases and J by 3 bases, with 9 bases left in between. CDR3 length: 12 residues. CDR3: CASRQGNYEQYF. The CDR3 bases are TGTGCCAGCAGACAGGGAAACTACGAGCAGTACTTC.

Many counts were recorded for this clonotype. The V and J genes are TRBV7-9 and TRBJ2-6; D uncertain. Germline assignment: CDR1 SEHNR and CDR2 FQNEAQ (reference sequence). CDR3 length: 12 residues. The V end was cut by 8 bases, the J end by 3 bases, with 5 bases between. The DNA of the CDR3 is TGTGCCAGCGGTGTTGGGGCCAACGTCCTGACTTTC. This codes for CASGVGANVLTF. The full variable domain, with the rest looked up from reference TRBV7-9 and TRBJ2-6, is DTGVSQNPRHKITKRGQNVTFRCDPISEHNRLYWYRQTLGQGPEFLTYFQNEAQLEKSRLLSDRFSAERPKGSFSTLEIQRTEQGDSAMYLCASGVGANVLTFGAGSRLTVL.

V and J are TRBV13 and TRBJ2-3; D is undetermined. V lost 4 bases and J lost 0, with 11 bases in between. Germline values: CDR1 PRHDT, CDR2 FYEKMQ (reference sequence). The CDR3 consists of 15 residues. Written as DNA, the CDR3 is TGTGCCAGCAGCTCCCGTGTCATTAGCACAGATACGCAGTATTTT. The encoded protein is CASSSRVISTDTQYF.

This clonotype was counted only a few times. The V call is TRBV2, the J call TRBJ1-1, with D uncertain. V dropped 6 bases and J dropped 0 bases, with 11 bases sitting between them. Germline V gene data show CDR1 as SNHLY and CDR2 as FYNNEI. This CDR3 is 14 amino acids long. CDR3 amino acids: CASSATYMNTEAFF. The CDR3 DNA sequence: TGTGCCAGCAGCGCGACATATATGAACACTGAAGCTTTCTTT.

This chain links TRBV12-3 or TRBV12-4 with TRBJ1-5, with 7 positions matching TRBD1. The CDR3 spans 16 residues. V was clipped by 5 bases and J by 0 bases; unmatched bases: 7. The CDR3: CASSQSGGYSNQPQHF. CDR3 DNA: TGTGCCAGCAGTCAGTCAGGGGGTTATAGCAATCAGCCCCAGCATTTT.